The T cell receptor beta chain under discussion was sequenced for a study of blood T cell repertoires in COVID-19. Study-level information: Sites across the United States, Italy and Spain contributed samples from acute and convalescent COVID-19. Nucleic acid was either cDNA or gDNA, and it came from T cells, B-cell-depleted T cells, or PBMCs.

Under the authors' procedure: Reference gene primer amplification in the assay estimated nucleated cell counts. Produced via immunoSEQ multiplex PCR; TCRdb's table is partial and in-frame only. The DNA was the basis for D and trimming; V, J and clone size are from that table. The sample records roughly 140,000 clones, 88% being singletons. Germline lookup yields CDR1 KGHDR and CDR2 SFDVKD. V lost 0 bases to trimming and J lost 2 bases, with 16 bases between them. This CDR3 has 17 residues. Sequenced input: peripheral blood. The chain links TRBV24-1 to TRBJ2-7; D may be TRBD2 (6 bases). This receptor was identified in a man aged 70-80 years with acute or convalescent COVID-19. In DNA, the CDR3 is TGTGCCACCAGTGATTTGGATCACGGGCGGGGTACCTACGAGCAGTACTTC. Its translation: CATSDLDHGRGTYEQYF.